This T cell receptor beta chain emerged from a study of human T cells and chemical hapten exposure. Study-wide findings and caveats: Expanded TCR sets contained significantly more large CDR3 similarity clusters than controls. After DPC sensitization, TCRs above 1 in 1000 frequency showed no change.

Noted time point: patch test 2, 6 weeks after DPC sensitization. Treatment given: therapeutic diphenylcyclopropenone sensitization with weekly scalp DPC. Blood draws came first, before each patch test. Trimming left V 1 base short and J 5 bases short, with 8 bases between. The germline gives CDR1 LNHNV, CDR2 YYDKDF (reference sequence). CDR3 length: 14 residues. Individual cDNA molecules received unique molecular identifiers in the library. Each CDR3 protein is one row after TCRdb ran MiXCR on the RACE reads. The data show under 450,000 distinct CDR3 sequences, around 6% seen once. With regard to this clonotype: Its matching antigen is unknown.

This specimen was whole blood, taken in connection with sensitization to the hapten diphenylcyclopropenone (DPC). The origin of this receptor is a young woman with alopecia areata. Some clones in this sample may be carry-over from other donors' samples. J is TRBJ1-4 and V is TRBV15; D uncertain. The CDR3 DNA is TGTGCCACCAGCAGAGCCCCGGGGAATGAAAAACTGTTTTTT. This sequence encodes CATSRAPGNEKLFF.